This T cell receptor beta chain stems from a study of shared clonotypes between healthy human individuals. This clone turned up a few times. To make CD8 memory, CD45RO+ cells were put together with CCR7-negative CD45RA+ TemRA cells. Assay execution took place at the deep level. Here immunoSEQ multiplex PCR was the method, and the copy in TCRdb shows in-frame clones only, minus some. The sample consists of approximately 99,000 clones, 68% of them appearing once. The ends lost 0 bases at V and 3 bases at J; junction bases unmatched: 8. The CDR3 loop spans 16 amino acids. Germline CDR1 SGHDT, CDR2 YYEEEE.

The sample comprised memory CD8+ T cells sorted from blood. Documented subset: CD45RO+ cells pooled with CCR7-negative TemRA cells. V gene TRBV5-6 combines with J gene TRBJ1-2, with 7 nucleotides matching TRBD1. The TCR comes from a woman under 40 in good health. The CDR3 sequence: CASSLGTITGDYGYTF. CDR3 bases: TGTGCCAGCAGCTTGGGAACAATAACAGGGGACTATGGCTACACCTTC.